This T cell receptor beta chain was retrieved from a study of cytomegalovirus exposure and HLA in healthy donors. Overall study results and limits: Reportedly, cytomegalovirus status was diagnosed with high sensitivity and specificity. Several of the most significant clusters appeared, in a later analysis, to be linked to common viral pathogens.

The germline V gene has CDR1 MNHEY and CDR2 SVGAGI. CDR3 length: 16 amino acids. V gave up 3 bases and J gave up 5 bases; unmatched junction bases: 10. This PCR relied on a set of 60 Vbeta primers and 13 Jbeta primers. The data were produced by immunoSEQ multiplex PCR, yet TCRdb's version contains in-frame clones alone and is incomplete. Among more than 150,000 clones, 75% to 80% were seen once, and the ten largest hold approximately 6%. About this clone: The antigen remains undetermined.

The rearrangement uses TRBV6-5 and TRBJ1-1; TRBD1 matches 9 bases. Sequenced material: PBMCs. This TCR came from a woman aged 30 to 39 in good health and CMV-seropositive. In DNA, the CDR3 is TGTGCCAGCAGTTATCTGAGTACAGGGGGCCGAACTGAAGCTTTCTTT. Its protein is CASSYLSTGGRTEAFF.